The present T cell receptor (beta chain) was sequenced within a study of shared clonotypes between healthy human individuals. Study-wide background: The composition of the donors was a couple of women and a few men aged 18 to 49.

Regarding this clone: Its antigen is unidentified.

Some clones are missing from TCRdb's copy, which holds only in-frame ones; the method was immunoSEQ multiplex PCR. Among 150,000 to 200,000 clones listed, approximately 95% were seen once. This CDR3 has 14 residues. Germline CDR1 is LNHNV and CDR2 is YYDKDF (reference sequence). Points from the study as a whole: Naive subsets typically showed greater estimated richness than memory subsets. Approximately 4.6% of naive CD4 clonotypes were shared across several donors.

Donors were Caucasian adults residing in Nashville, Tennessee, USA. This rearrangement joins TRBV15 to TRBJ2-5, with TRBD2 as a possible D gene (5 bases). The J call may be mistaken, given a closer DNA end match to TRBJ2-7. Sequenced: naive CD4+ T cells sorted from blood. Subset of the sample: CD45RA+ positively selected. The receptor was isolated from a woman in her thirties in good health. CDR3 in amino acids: CATSPRGKSYEQYF. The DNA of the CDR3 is TGTGCCACCAGCCCACGAGGGAAGTCGTACGAGCAGTACTTC.